These 26 T cell receptor beta chains originate from one sample sequenced in a study of cytomegalovirus exposure and HLA in healthy donors (dated by TCRdb to about 2017). Libraries were built with the immunoSEQ multiplex PCR assay. For the multiplex PCR, a mixture combining 60 forward primers for TCR Vbeta segments and 13 reverse primers for TCR Jbeta segments was used. TCRdb mirrors the immuneACCESS table, restricted to in-frame sequences. Some clones are absent from its copies; in checked studies, under half trace to an unresolved V gene, and the reason for the others is unknown. The sample includes more than 85,000 clones, with roughly 15% observed a single time. Roughly 0.79% of the sample belongs to the ten largest clones. Sequencing input: PBMCs. Source of these receptors: a female donor in good health and CMV-seronegative.

This clone was detected once. Mismatch with germline at one junction end may stem from a read error. The chain links TRBV28 to TRBJ1-5, with TRBD1 as a possible D gene (6 bases). Germline V CDR1 and CDR2: MDHEN, SYDVKM. The CDR3 has 16 amino acids. CDR3 amino acids: CASSLQGLESNQPQNF. DNA of the CDR3: TGTGCCAGCAGTTTACAGGGGCTTGAGAGCAATCAGCCCCAGAATTTT. Variable domain in full (rest from reference TRBV28 and TRBJ1-5): DVKVTQSSRYLVKRTGEKVFLECVQDMDHENMFWYRQDPGLGLRLIYFSYDVKMKEKGDIPEGYSVSREKKERFSLILESASTNQTSMYLCASSLQGLESNQPQNFGDGTRLSIL.

This clone showed up just a few times. The V call is TRBV18, the J call TRBJ2-5; D possibly corresponds to TRBD1 (5 bases). The CDR3 spans 14 residues. Germline V gives CDR1 KGHSH, CDR2 LQKENI. Trimming removed 2 bases from V and 4 bases from J, with 11 bases in between. The CDR3 DNA reads TGTGCCAGCTCACCAGTCAGGGCAGGAGAGACCCAGTACTTC. Its translation is CASSPVRAGETQYF. Using reference TRBV18 and TRBJ2-5 for the parts outside the CDR3, the full variable domain is NAGVMQNPRHLVRRRGQEARLRCSPMKGHSHVYWYRQLPEEGLKFMVYLQKENIIDESGMPKERFSAEFPKEGPSILRIQQVVRGDSAAYFCASSPVRAGETQYFGPGTRLLVL.

This clone was seen at least ten times. The CDR3 is CASSWGTGSSTDTQYF. DNA of the CDR3: TGTGCCAGCAGCTGGGGGACAGGTTCTTCCACAGATACGCAGTATTTT. This sequence joins TRBV7-2 and TRBJ2-3, with TRBD1 matching 8 bases. The CDR3 runs to 16 residues. CDR1 is SGHTA and CDR2 is FQGNSA in the germline V gene. Losses at the gene ends were 4 bases for V and 2 bases for J; bases not matched to a gene: 8.

The chain recombines TRBV7-3 with TRBJ2-1, with a tentative D call TRBD1 (7 bases). This CDR3 is built from 16 residues. The V and J ends lost 5 bases and 4 bases respectively, with 18 bases between them. Germline-derived CDR1 and CDR2 are SGHTA and FQGTGA. For the CDR3, the DNA is TGTGCCAGCAGCCTGGGGAGGTTGGGACAGTACAATGAGCAGTTCTTC. It translates to CASSLGRLGQYNEQFF.

This chain joins TRBV6-1 and TRBJ1-2, with D tentatively TRBD1 (5 bases). Germline V gene lookup returns CDR1 MNHNS and CDR2 SASEGT. The V end was cut by 2 bases, the J end by 0 bases, with 10 bases between. The CDR3 length is 15 residues. Here the CDR3 DNA reads TGTGCCAGCAGTGAAAAAGTCAGGGCTAACTATGGCTACACCTTC. Its protein is CASSEKVRANYGYTF.

The chain uses TRBV5-1 and TRBJ2-5; 9 bases align to TRBD1. Per germline, CDR1 SGHRS and CDR2 YFSETQ. V was clipped by 4 bases and J by 0 bases; unmatched bases: 13. There are 18 residues in the CDR3. The CDR3 nucleotides are TGCGCCAGCAGCCCAGGGACAGGGCTACTACCGTACCAAGAGACCCAGTACTTC. Its protein is CASSPGTGLLPYQETQYF. Full variable domain (rest looked up from reference TRBV5-1 and TRBJ2-5): KAGVTQTPRYLIKTRGQQVTLSCSPISGHRSVSWYQQTPGQGLQFLFEYFSETQRNKGNFPGRFSGRQFSNSRSEMNVSTLELGDSALYLCASSPGTGLLPYQETQYFGPGTRLLVL.

This chain uses TRBV7-9 with TRBJ2-7; the D gene is possibly TRBD1 (7 bases). With 6 bases removed from V and 0 bases from J, the gap between germline ends came to 18 bases. This CDR3 comprises 16 residues. Germline lookup yields CDR1 SEHNR and CDR2 FQNEAQ (reference sequence). In DNA form, the CDR3 reads TGTGCCAGCAGTTTATCCCTCAGGGGGGACTCCTACGAGCAGTACTTC. Translating it yields CASSLSLRGDSYEQYF. The variable domain in full, completed from reference TRBV7-9 and TRBJ2-7, reads DTGVSQNPRHKITKRGQNVTFRCDPISEHNRLYWYRQTLGQGPEFLTYFQNEAQLEKSRLLSDRFSAERPKGSFSTLEIQRTEQGDSAMYLCASSLSLRGDSYEQYFGPGTRLTVT.

This chain links TRBV6-5 with TRBJ1-3, with 9 positions matching TRBD1. Germline values: CDR1 MNHEY, CDR2 SVGAGI. The V and J ends lost 6 bases and 2 bases, in that order; junction bases with no gene match: 2. CDR3 length equals 14 residues. As DNA, the CDR3 is TGTGCCAGCAGCGGACAGGGGACTGGAAACACCATATATTTT. Translation: CASSGQGTGNTIYF.

J is TRBJ2-2 and V is TRBV4-3, with D possibly TRBD2 on 5 matching bases. The CDR3 contains 16 residues. Deletions cut 2 bases from V and 4 bases from J, with 14 bases between. Germline-derived CDR1 and CDR2 are LGHNA and YSLEER. CDR3 region: CASSQRADAGTGELFF. The CDR3 DNA follows: TGCGCCAGCAGCCAAAGGGCCGACGCGGGCACCGGGGAGCTGTTTTTT.

The sample holds a few counts of this clone. The J gene is TRBJ2-5, the V gene TRBV25-1; 10 nucleotides align to TRBD1. The CDR3 contains 17 residues. J was trimmed by 3 bases and V by 6 bases; bases with no gene match: 13. Germline loops: CDR1 MGHDK, CDR2 SYGVNS. The CDR3 protein is CASSVWGTGASKETQYF. The CDR3 nucleotides read TGTGCCAGCAGCGTTTGGGGGACAGGGGCATCAAAAGAGACCCAGTACTTC. Combining the CDR3 with reference TRBV25-1 and TRBJ2-5 gives the whole variable domain EADIYQTPRYLVIGTGKKITLECSQTMGHDKMYWYQQDPGMELHLIHYSYGVNSTEKGDLSSESTVSRIRTEHFPLTLESARPSHTSQYLCASSVWGTGASKETQYFGPGTRLLVL.

This clone was observed a few times. V is TRBV14 and J is TRBJ2-1, with 10 bases that match TRBD2. V shed 0 bases and J 3 bases; nucleotides not matched to a gene: 8. This CDR3 has 18 amino acids. Germline V lookup: CDR1 SGHDN, CDR2 FVKESK. This CDR3 reads CASSQEALAGVFYNEQFF. The DNA for the CDR3 is TGTGCCAGCAGCCAAGAGGCCCTAGCGGGAGTGTTCTACAATGAGCAGTTCTTC.

This clone has only a few counts. This chain uses TRBV19 with TRBJ1-2; TRBD1 agrees at 7 bases. Trimming cost V 5 bases and J 5 bases; bases outside gene matches: 5. Germline CDR1 and CDR2: LNHDA and SQIVND (reference sequence). CDR3 length: 13 amino acids. The CDR3 nucleotides are TGTGCCAGTAGTCCGGCGGGACAGTATGGCTACACCTTC. Translated, it gives CASSPAGQYGYTF.

This clone occurred a few times. V is TRBV28 and J is TRBJ2-3; 9 nucleotides match TRBD2. The CDR3 contains 17 residues. With V trimmed by 5 bases and J by 1 base, 10 bases remained unmatched. The germline gives CDR1 MDHEN, CDR2 SYDVKM. The CDR3 loop reads CASSDPRLAEGTDTQYF. CDR3 in DNA: TGTGCCAGCAGTGACCCGAGACTAGCGGAGGGCACAGATACGCAGTATTTT.

The table lists this clone with a few counts. The J gene is TRBJ1-5, the V gene TRBV4-3, with D tentatively TRBD1 (6 bases). The CDR3 covers 17 residues. CDR1 is LGHNA, CDR2 YSLEER, per germline. V shed 2 bases and J shed 5 bases, with 19 bases lying between them. The CDR3 bases are TGCGCCAGCAGCCAAACCCGAGGGGGAGTAGGGTATCAGCCCCAGCATTTT. Translating gives CASSQTRGGVGYQPQHF.

This clone was detected a few times. This chain connects TRBV6-5 to TRBJ2-1, with 7 nucleotides matching TRBD2. With 4 bases clipped from V and 9 bases from J, the junction kept 0 bases outside the gene matches. Germline CDR1 MNHEY, CDR2 SVGAGI. The CDR3 has 11 residues. CDR3 coding DNA: TGTGCCAGCAGTTGGGGGGGTGAGCAGTTCTTC. Amino acids: CASSWGGEQFF.

At least ten counts were recorded for this clone. The chain employs TRBV6-5 and TRBJ2-2; 10 bases line up with TRBD2. The CDR3 covers 14 residues. Trimming removed 7 bases from V and 7 bases from J; junction bases left unmatched: 6. The germline CDR1 and CDR2 sequences are MNHEY and SVGAGI. This CDR3 is CASNSGGAFGELFF. The CDR3, as DNA: TGTGCCAGCAACAGCGGGGGGGCGTTCGGGGAGCTGTTTTTT.

This clone was seen more than once but under ten times. This chain joins TRBV7-8 and TRBJ2-7; TRBD2 might be the D (6 bases). Germline V CDR1 and CDR2: SGHVS, FQNEAQ. CDR3 size: 15 residues. Between the trimmed V and J ends, which lost 2 bases and 2 bases, there was a span of 13 bases. The CDR3 DNA reads as TGTGCCAGCAGCTTAACCCGGGACTTAGCCTACGAGCAGTACTTC. Protein: CASSLTRDLAYEQYF.

A few counts support this clone. The rearrangement joins TRBV20-1 to TRBJ2-7; no definite D call. CDR1 and CDR2 from the germline V gene are DFQATT and SNEGSKA (reference sequence). This CDR3 is 9 amino acids long. Trimming stripped 3 bases from V and 7 bases from J, with 4 bases between. This CDR3 reads CSASQEQYF. Written as DNA, the CDR3 is TGCAGTGCTAGCCAAGAGCAGTACTTC.

Written as DNA, the CDR3 is TGTGCCAGCAGTATTAACAGGGGTGGGAGCTATGGCTACACCTTC. As protein: CASSINRGGSYGYTF. The rearrangement links TRBV6-5 to TRBJ1-2; the match to TRBD1 covers 7 bases. The CDR3 runs 15 residues. With 5 bases clipped from V and 4 bases from J, the junction kept 10 bases outside the gene matches. Per germline, CDR1 MNHEY and CDR2 SVGAGI.

The chain combines TRBV2 with TRBJ2-1, with 10 positions matching TRBD2. The ends lost 6 bases at V and 8 bases at J; junction bases unmatched: 10. Germline CDR1 and CDR2: SNHLY and FYNNEI. This CDR3 contains 15 residues. The chain's CDR3 is CASRVSGRGIDEQFF. The CDR3 bases are TGTGCCAGCAGAGTGAGCGGGAGGGGGATCGATGAGCAGTTCTTC.

This chain uses TRBV5-8 with TRBJ1-1, with D hard to call. With 10 bases removed from V and 0 bases from J, the gap between germline ends came to 13 bases. Per the germline V gene, CDR1 is SGHTS and CDR2 is YDEGEE. This CDR3 comprises 13 residues. The CDR3 nucleotides are TGTGCCTCGAAAGCCCTAATGAACACTGAAGCTTTCTTT. Residues: CASKALMNTEAFF.

The chain couples TRBV5-1 to TRBJ2-7; the D is unclear. The CDR3 is 14 amino acids. Trimming shortened V by 2 bases and J by 5 bases, and 14 bases separated the two germline ends. CDR1 and CDR2 from the germline V gene are SGHRS and YFSETQ. CDR3 bases: TGCGCCAGCAGCTTTACCCTTGCCTCAGACGAGCAGTACTTC. Protein product: CASSFTLASDEQYF. The full variable domain, in which reference TRBV5-1 and TRBJ2-7 provide the parts outside the CDR3, is KAGVTQTPRYLIKTRGQQVTLSCSPISGHRSVSWYQQTPGQGLQFLFEYFSETQRNKGNFPGRFSGRQFSNSRSEMNVSTLELGDSALYLCASSFTLASDEQYFGPGTRLTVT.

The V gene is TRBV7-3, the J gene TRBJ1-1, with no clear D. CDR1 and CDR2 from the germline V gene are SGHTA and FQGTGA. This CDR3 comprises 13 residues. V was clipped by 0 bases and J by 4 bases, with 6 bases between them. Written as DNA, the CDR3 is TGTGCCAGCAGCTTAACGCGAAGCACTGAAGCTTTCTTT. Translated: CASSLTRSTEAFF.

This chain joins TRBV27 and TRBJ2-1; TRBD2 agrees at 10 bases. The junction had 17 bases not matched to a gene; V was cut back by 3 bases and J by 3 bases. The CDR3 extends over 20 amino acids. Germline CDR1 reads MNHEY; CDR2 reads SMNVEV (reference sequence). The chain's CDR3 is CASSFWRAVTSGTFYNEQFF. The CDR3 nucleotides read TGTGCCAGCAGTTTTTGGCGGGCTGTTACTAGCGGGACCTTCTACAATGAGCAGTTCTTC.

The chain carries TRBV4-3 and TRBJ2-1; perhaps TRBD1 as D (8 bases). Germline V CDR1 and CDR2: LGHNA, YSLEER. The ends were cut back, 0 bases at V and 12 bases at J, with 21 bases in the middle. This CDR3 has 16 amino acids. The CDR3 sequence is CASSQDGTGLGGGQFF. The CDR3 DNA is TGCGCCAGCAGCCAAGATGGGACAGGACTAGGTGGTGGGCAGTTCTTC.

The chain combines TRBV11-2 with TRBJ2-3, with 11 nucleotides matching TRBD2. CDR1 is SGHAT, CDR2 FQNNGV, per germline. Trimming took 3 bases from V and 4 from J; bases not matched to a gene: 3. This CDR3 contains 15 residues. CDR3 sequence (DNA): TGTGCCAGCAGCTTGACTAGCGGGGACCCAGATACGCAGTATTTT. Its translation: CASSLTSGDPDTQYF.